This T cell receptor (beta chain) comes out of a study of T cell responses to AZD1222 COVID-19 vaccine (dated by TCRdb to the early 2020s). In the study overall: AZD1222 recipients given second doses at about 4 weeks or at about 12 weeks were pooled, since spike-specific TCR depth and breadth were not found to differ between the two schedules. Enrollment into the trials was organized by age into subgroups of 18-55, 56-69 and 70-plus years, and those subgroups contained about 160, 30 and 59 TCR-sequenced participants, respectively. A total of 230 or so trial participants underwent TCR sequencing, of whom 200 to 220 received two doses of AZD1222 and approximately 25 received two doses of the MenACWY control vaccine.

The CDR3 regions of human TCRbeta chains were analyzed by immunosequencing. As for the authors' bioinformatics: TCRs in the repertoires were compared against a reference library of SARS-CoV-2-specific TCRs that had been generated with the MIRA antigen-specificity platform. Breadth was defined as the fraction of unique TCRs that were SARS-CoV-2-associated. Depth was defined as the fraction of total T cells that were SARS-CoV-2-associated. Each spike-specific TCR was assigned to its reactive spike region and to a CD4 or CD8 class using the MIRA data. Log10-transformed breadth and depth values were compared by one-way ANOVA with Sidak's multiple comparisons tests. TCRdb re-hosts the immuneACCESS table, in-frame sequences only. Its copies lack some clones; in the studies checked, an unresolved V gene accounts for under half of them, and the cause for the rest is not known. D and trimming were read from the DNA, whereas the V and J calls and clone size are those reported in that table. The sample table shows approximately 100,000 clones, and just under 90% are seen once. Of the sample, 10% to 15% falls within the top ten clones.

This clone came up once. The specificity of this receptor is unknown. Per-nucleotide qualities are absent, and no much larger clonotype sits a single base away. The time point label on this specimen signifies: baseline before first vaccination. Vaccinee samples were obtained from the UK trials COV001 and COV002, which included a single-blind randomized controlled phase 2/3 trial of AZD1222 (ChAdOx1 nCoV-19) in healthy adults. For TCRbeta chain sequencing, PBMC samples were collected from trial participants at day 0 and at day 28 after the second dose. What the study reported, not specific to this receptor: After two AZD1222 doses, spike-specific TCR breadth and depth were significantly higher than at day 0 and than in MenACWY recipients. CD4 TCRs associated with the vaccine covered the entire spike protein, and the dominant responses were in regions 160-218 and 743-854. Nearly half of unique spike-specific TCRs reportedly recognized epitopes outside regions mutated in the B.1.351 and B.1.1.7 variants. Conclusions about previously exposed vaccinees were limited because only 5 or 6 AZD1222 recipients were SARS-CoV-2 seropositive at baseline. Because no day 14 peak-response samples were available, the repertoires could be characterized only after the peak T cell response. In the small 56-69-year group, the increase in depth fell short of significance, most likely because of low power. Most participants were white British and females outnumbered males, and the authors suggested that clonal diversity may have been underestimated.

The germline V gene encodes CDR1 MNHNS and CDR2 SASEGT. The CDR3 contains 14 residues, cysteine and phenylalanine counted. Of all the DNA, just the CDR3 is kept, 42 bases in frame from base 1. At the junction V is shortened by 3 bases and J by 4 bases, with 10 bases in between. The receptor comes from an adult in good health. The specimen was peripheral blood, collected on day 0 of AZD1222 vaccination. The chain uses TRBV6-1 and TRBJ1-5, with TRBD1 tentatively as D gene (5 bases match). The DNA sequence is as follows: TGTGCCAGCAGTGATTCGACAGTAAATCAGCCCCAGCATTTT. Its protein is CASSDSTVNQPQHF.